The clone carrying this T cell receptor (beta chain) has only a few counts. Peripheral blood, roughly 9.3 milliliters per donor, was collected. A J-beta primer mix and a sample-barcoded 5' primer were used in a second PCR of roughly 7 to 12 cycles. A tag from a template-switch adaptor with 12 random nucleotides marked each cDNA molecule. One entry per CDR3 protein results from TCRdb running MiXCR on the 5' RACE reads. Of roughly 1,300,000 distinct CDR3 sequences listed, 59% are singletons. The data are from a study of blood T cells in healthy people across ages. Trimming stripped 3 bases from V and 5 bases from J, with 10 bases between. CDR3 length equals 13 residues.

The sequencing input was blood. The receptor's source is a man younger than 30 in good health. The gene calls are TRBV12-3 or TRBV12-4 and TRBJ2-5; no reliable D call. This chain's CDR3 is CASSFLRDETQYF. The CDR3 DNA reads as TGTGCCAGCAGTTTTCTAAGGGATGAGACCCAGTACTTC.